Listed below are T cell receptor beta chains from one sample, sequenced in a study of T-cell reconstitution after alpha-beta-depleted transplantation in children. In TCRdb, the PCR reads were re-called with MiXCR into one record per CDR3 protein. This table has 200,000 to 300,000 distinct CDR3 sequences, more than 10% appearing once. This sample comprised PBMCs from the stem cell graft donor, obtained from the stem cell graft. These receptors came from a human donor who donated a stem cell graft to a child with acute lymphoblastic leukemia. Both conserved end residues are part of each CDR3. A D gene is named only where the DNA matches it firmly. Not all rows give a size; the values are once, few, many and, for expanded clones, a class.

j_gene | abundance | d_gene | v_gene | CDR3aa | CDR3nt
TRBJ1-3 | many | - | TRBV5-1 | CASSAGRISGNTIYF | TGCGCCAGCAGCGCAGGACGGATCTCTGGAAACACCATATATTTT
TRBJ1-1 | many | TRBD1 | TRBV12-3/TRBV12-4 | CASSLVGGRGTEAFF | TGTGCCAGCAGTTTAGTAGGGGGCCGAGGTACTGAAGCTTTCTTT
TRBJ2-1 | - | - | TRBV29-1 | CSVEPSYGGTEGEQFF | TGCAGCGTCGAACCGTCCTATGGGGGCACCGAGGGTGAGCAGTTCTTC
TRBJ1-4 | many | TRBD1 | TRBV10-3 | CAISPTGYNATNEKLFF | TGTGCCATCAGTCCGACAGGGTACAACGCAACTAATGAAAAACTGTTTTTT
TRBJ2-2 | - | TRBD1 | TRBV6-4 | CASRRTGGGELFF | TGTGCCAGCAGAAGGACAGGAGGCGGGGAGCTGTTTTTT
TRBJ1-2 | many | - | TRBV6-6 | CASLGEASYGYTF | TGTGCCAGCCTTGGCGAGGCAAGCTATGGCTACACCTTC
TRBJ1-1 | many | - | TRBV29-1 | CSVYLGTNTEAFF | TGCAGCGTTTACTTAGGGACGAACACTGAAGCTTTCTTT
TRBJ2-7 | many | TRBD2 | TRBV5-6 | CASSRVTSGGTYEQYF | TGTGCCAGCAGCCGTGTTACTAGCGGGGGGACCTACGAGCAGTACTTC
TRBJ2-3 | - | - | TRBV13 | CASSFGQDQTDTQYF | TGTGCCAGCAGCTTCGGGCAGGACCAAACAGATACGCAGTATTTT
TRBJ2-5 | many | - | TRBV7-7 | CASTLTASDRMETQYF | TGTGCCAGCACCCTCACCGCCTCGGACCGTATGGAGACCCAGTACTTC
TRBJ2-6 | many | - | TRBV7-3 | CASSLDTGANVLTF | TGTGCCAGCAGCTTAGACACTGGGGCCAACGTCCTGACTTTC
TRBJ2-5 | many | - | TRBV5-1 | CASSLGHREETQYF | TGCGCCAGCAGCTTGGGTCACAGGGAAGAGACCCAGTACTTC
TRBJ2-5 | many | - | TRBV20-1 | CSASYLAKETQYF | TGCAGTGCAAGTTACCTGGCGAAGGAGACCCAGTACTTC
TRBJ1-2 | many | - | TRBV6-1 | CASAWGSNGYTF | TGTGCCAGCGCGTGGGGGTCGAATGGCTACACCTTC
TRBJ2-3 | many | - | TRBV20-1 | CSAYLVASLSTDTQYF | TGCAGTGCCTACCTGGTTGCCTCTCTGAGCACAGATACGCAGTATTTT
TRBJ2-7 | many | - | TRBV5-1 | CASSQDRRTYEQYF | TGCGCCAGCAGCCAAGACCGTAGAACCTACGAGCAGTACTTC
TRBJ1-1 | many | - | TRBV4-2 | CASSQDSGVSTEAFF | TGTGCCAGCAGCCAAGATTCAGGGGTGAGCACTGAAGCTTTCTTT